Each of the 30 T cell receptor beta chains below was sequenced from the same sample in a study of CD8+ T cells in alopecia areata. RNA extraction was followed by reverse transcription into cDNA, which acted as the sequencing template. Only in-frame clones appear in the TCRdb table, and some are missing; sequencing was by immunoSEQ multiplex PCR. The data show 35,000 to 45,000 clones, around nine tenths seen once. Treatment noted: oral pan-JAK inhibitor, 5-10 mg twice daily. The sample in question was CD8+ T cells sorted from blood, obtained at week 24, from a patient treated with tofacitinib. These receptor sequences come from a human donor with alopecia areata.

The V call is TRBV7-2, the J call TRBJ2-3, with a possible D match to TRBD1 (5 bases). The germline gives CDR1 SGHTA, CDR2 FQGNSA. V was shortened by 1 base and J by 2 bases, with 13 bases between the two germline ends. CDR3 length: 16 residues. CDR3 in amino acids: CASSLGTTKFTDTQYF. CDR3 coding DNA: TGTGCCAGCAGCTTAGGGACAACAAAATTCACAGATACGCAGTATTTT.

The CDR3 DNA is TGTGCCAGCAGCTACTTAGGACAGCCCGGAAAGAACACCGGGGAGCTGTTTTTT. Its translation is CASSYLGQPGKNTGELFF. The V gene is TRBV7-9, the J gene TRBJ2-2; D might be TRBD1 (6 bases). CDR3 size: 18 residues. V shed 4 bases and J shed 1 base, with 19 bases lying between them. The germline gives CDR1 SEHNR, CDR2 FQNEAQ (reference sequence).

V gene TRBV2 combines with J gene TRBJ1-3, with TRBD1 matching over 8 bases. From germline, CDR1 is SNHLY and CDR2 FYNNEI. The trim removed 6 bases at V and 3 bases at J, leaving 13 bases unmatched. The CDR3 contains 17 residues. CDR3 sequence: CASRRADSGGDGNTIYF. The CDR3 nucleotides are TGTGCCAGCAGAAGAGCAGACTCAGGGGGCGATGGAAACACCATATATTTT.

In this sample, this clone turned up once. The V call is TRBV29-1, the J call TRBJ2-5, with D tentatively TRBD1 (5 bases). The J call may be wrong; the DNA end is better matched by TRBJ2-7. This CDR3 is 16 amino acids long. Germline V gene data show CDR1 as SQVTM and CDR2 as ANQGSEA. DNA of the CDR3: TGCAGCGTTGAATATGAAGGGGATGAATTCCCCTACGAGCAGTACTTC. It encodes CSVEYEGDEFPYEQYF.

This clone is a singleton in its sample. The chain recombines TRBV28 with TRBJ2-5, with D tentatively TRBD1 or TRBD2 (5 bases each). Between the trimmed V and J ends, which lost 10 bases and 4 bases, there was a span of 16 bases. This CDR3 has 13 amino acids. Germline CDR1 and CDR2: MDHEN and SYDVKM. The CDR3 here is CATLYLGGETQYF. CDR3 sequence (DNA): TGTGCCACCCTATATCTTGGGGGAGAGACCCAGTACTTC. The full variable domain, completed using reference TRBV28 and TRBJ2-5, is DVKVTQSSRYLVKRTGEKVFLECVQDMDHENMFWYRQDPGLGLRLIYFSYDVKMKEKGDIPEGYSVSREKKERFSLILESASTNQTSMYLCATLYLGGETQYFGPGTRLLVL.

The V and J genes are TRBV28 and TRBJ1-3; unclear D gene. The CDR3 has 14 amino acids. Per germline, CDR1 MDHEN and CDR2 SYDVKM. Trimming left V 4 bases short and J 1 base short, with 8 bases between. The CDR3 region is CASSSAGSGNTIYF. CDR3 in DNA: TGTGCCAGCAGTTCGGCGGGATCTGGAAACACCATATATTTT. The variable domain in full, completed from reference TRBV28 and TRBJ1-3, reads DVKVTQSSRYLVKRTGEKVFLECVQDMDHENMFWYRQDPGLGLRLIYFSYDVKMKEKGDIPEGYSVSREKKERFSLILESASTNQTSMYLCASSSAGSGNTIYFGEGSWLTVV.

This sequence joins TRBV7-9 and TRBJ2-1; TRBD2 agrees at 12 bases. J gave up 8 bases and V 3 bases, and 5 bases lay outside the gene matches. This CDR3 contains 15 residues. From germline, CDR1 is SEHNR and CDR2 FQNEAQ (reference sequence). The CDR3 bases are TGTGCCAGCAGCTTCCTAGCGGGGGGGCCCGATGAGCAGTTCTTC. Translated, it gives CASSFLAGGPDEQFF. Full variable domain (remainder filled in from reference TRBV7-9 and TRBJ2-1): DTGVSQNPRHKITKRGQNVTFRCDPISEHNRLYWYRQTLGQGPEFLTYFQNEAQLEKSRLLSDRFSAERPKGSFSTLEIQRTEQGDSAMYLCASSFLAGGPDEQFFGPGTRLTVL.

The J gene is TRBJ2-1, the V gene TRBV6-1, with TRBD1 identical over 7 bases. V lost 7 bases, J lost 7 bases, and 10 bases stayed unmatched. Germline lookup yields CDR1 MNHNS and CDR2 SASEGT. The CDR3 spans 14 residues. CDR3 sequence reads: CASIDRVVVNEQFF. DNA for the CDR3: TGTGCCAGCATTGACAGGGTTGTAGTAAATGAGCAGTTCTTC.

The CDR3 nucleotides read TGTGCCAGCAGTCAAGCGGGGGGGATCAACAATGAGCAGTTCTTC. Amino acid sequence: CASSQAGGINNEQFF. The rearrangement joins TRBV5-6 to TRBJ2-1; 10 bases are shared with TRBD2. The junction had 7 bases not matched to a gene; V was cut back by 5 bases and J by 5 bases. The germline gives CDR1 SGHDT, CDR2 YYEEEE. The CDR3 loop spans 15 amino acids.

The chain employs TRBV19 and TRBJ2-1, with TRBD2 matching over 8 bases. Trimming took 0 bases from V and 2 from J; bases not matched to a gene: 6. Germline V gene lookup returns CDR1 LNHDA and CDR2 SQIVND (reference sequence). This CDR3 comprises 17 residues. Here the CDR3 reads CASSIDSGTRAYNEQFF. CDR3 bases: TGTGCCAGTAGTATAGATTCCGGGACTAGGGCCTACAATGAGCAGTTCTTC.

The rearrangement joins TRBV27 to TRBJ1-1, with D tentatively TRBD1 (5 bases). Germline CDR1 reads MNHEY; CDR2 reads SMNVEV (reference sequence). Trimming took off 2 bases at V and 5 bases at J, with 18 bases between the two ends. The CDR3 spans 16 residues. This CDR3 reads CASSLAREGRGTEAFF. The CDR3 nucleotides read TGTGCCAGCAGTTTAGCTCGGGAGGGGCGTGGAACTGAAGCTTTCTTT.

This sequence joins TRBV28 and TRBJ2-2; the match to TRBD2 covers 10 bases. V shed 3 bases and J 0 bases; nucleotides not matched to a gene: 7. The CDR3 is 18 residues long. CDR1 is MDHEN, CDR2 SYDVKM, per germline. The DNA for the CDR3 is TGTGCCAGCAGTTTGAGGCTAGCGGGGGACGCGAACACCGGGGAGCTGTTTTTT. Amino acids: CASSLRLAGDANTGELFF.

The chain employs TRBV4-1 and TRBJ2-7; 8 nucleotides line up with TRBD1. CDR3 length: 15 amino acids. The germline gives CDR1 MGHRA, CDR2 YSYEKL. With 1 base clipped from V and 6 bases from J, the junction kept 8 bases outside the gene matches. CDR3 sequence: CASSQVAGGGGEQYF. The CDR3 nucleotides are TGCGCCAGCAGCCAAGTCGCAGGGGGCGGCGGCGAGCAGTACTTC.

The chain joins TRBV7-2 to TRBJ2-1; no definite D call. CDR1 is SGHTA, CDR2 FQGNSA, per germline. This CDR3 has 15 amino acids. The ends were cut back, 0 bases at V and 0 bases at J, with 6 bases in the middle. The CDR3 DNA follows: TGTGCCAGCAGCTTAGCCGGTAGCTCCTACAATGAGCAGTTCTTC. Translating it yields CASSLAGSSYNEQFF.

The chain recombines TRBV4-3 with TRBJ1-1, with TRBD1 matching 7 bases. Germline values: CDR1 LGHNA, CDR2 YSLEER. The CDR3 has 14 amino acids. Unmatched junction bases numbered 5, after V lost 0 bases and J lost 7 bases. CDR3 loop: CASSQERGLGEAFF. The DNA of the CDR3 is TGCGCCAGCAGCCAAGAAAGGGGGCTAGGTGAAGCTTTCTTT.

The chain recombines TRBV7-3 with TRBJ2-3; 11 bases fit TRBD2. The trim removed 7 bases at V and 5 bases at J, leaving 8 bases unmatched. This CDR3 is built from 15 residues. Germline CDR1 SGHTA, CDR2 FQGTGA. CDR3 amino acids: CASNLAGGLGDTQYF. The CDR3 nucleotides are TGTGCCAGCAATCTAGCGGGGGGCCTAGGAGATACGCAGTATTTT.

Comment on this clone: At one end, the junction sequence differs from germline, possibly due to a read error. J is TRBJ2-4 and V is TRBV4-3, with a possible D match to TRBD1 (6 bases). Germline V lookup: CDR1 LGHNA, CDR2 YSLEER. The CDR3 is 16 residues long. The CDR3 DNA sequence: TGCACCAGCAGCCAAGTACCACAGGGTCCCAAAAACATTCAGTACTTC. It translates to CTSSQVPQGPKNIQYF.

This chain's CDR3 is CASSSYRGSTDTQYF. Written as DNA, the CDR3 is TGTGCCAGCAGCTCCTACAGGGGTAGCACAGATACGCAGTATTTT. The rearrangement uses TRBV7-9 and TRBJ2-3, with 7 bases fitting TRBD1. The junction had 4 bases not matched to a gene; V was cut back by 4 bases and J by 0 bases. The germline gives CDR1 SEHNR, CDR2 FQNEAQ (reference sequence). This CDR3 spans 15 amino acids. Drawing the rest from reference TRBV7-9 and TRBJ2-3, the complete variable domain is DTGVSQNPRHKITKRGQNVTFRCDPISEHNRLYWYRQTLGQGPEFLTYFQNEAQLEKSRLLSDRFSAERPKGSFSTLEIQRTEQGDSAMYLCASSSYRGSTDTQYFGPGTRLTVL.

The chain has TRBV19 and TRBJ2-2; no firm D call. Trimming cost V 1 base and J 3 bases, with 6 bases left between them. The length of the CDR3 is 14 residues. Germline CDR1 reads LNHDA; CDR2 reads SQIVND (reference sequence). This CDR3 reads CASSIVHDTGELFF. The DNA for the CDR3 is TGTGCCAGTAGTATAGTGCACGACACCGGGGAGCTGTTTTTT.

V is TRBV27 and J is TRBJ2-7, with 8 bases fitting TRBD1. Germline V gene sequence: CDR1 MNHEY, CDR2 SMNVEV (reference sequence). After removal of 6 bases from V and 0 bases from J, the junction contained 7 bases not matched to a gene. The CDR3 loop spans 15 amino acids. The CDR3 bases are TGTGCCAGCAGCTCCCGGACAGGGACCTCCTACGAGCAGTACTTC. As protein: CASSSRTGTSYEQYF.

DNA of the CDR3: TGTGCCAGCAGTTACGGGGCAACCTACAATGAGCAGTTCTTC. Its protein is CASSYGATYNEQFF. This rearrangement joins TRBV6-5 to TRBJ2-1, with D possibly being TRBD1 (5 bases). Germline assignment: CDR1 MNHEY and CDR2 SVGAGI. The V end lost 2 bases, the J end lost 2 bases, and 7 bases lay between the germline ends. The CDR3 is 14 residues long.

The chain recombines TRBV13 with TRBJ1-1; no clear D. CDR1 is PRHDT and CDR2 is FYEKMQ in the germline V gene (reference sequence). The V end lost 1 base, the J end lost 1 base, and 10 bases lay between the germline ends. This CDR3 contains 15 residues. The CDR3 is CASSLAREANTEAFF. The CDR3 nucleotides read TGTGCCAGCAGCTTAGCGAGGGAAGCGAACACTGAAGCTTTCTTT.

In its sample, this clone ranks as medium-sized. This chain connects TRBV28 to TRBJ2-3; either TRBD1 or TRBD2 may supply D (5 bases each). The V and J ends lost 5 bases and 2 bases respectively, with 20 bases between them. This CDR3 has 17 residues. CDR1 and CDR2 (germline): MDHEN, SYDVKM. The CDR3 sequence is CASSLTSGSWDTDTQYF. The CDR3 region has the DNA TGTGCCAGCAGTCTTACCTCAGGGAGCTGGGACACAGATACGCAGTATTTT.

The gene calls are TRBV6-6 and TRBJ1-4; D is perhaps TRBD1 (5 bases). V was shortened by 7 bases and J by 7 bases, with 10 bases between the two germline ends. CDR1 is MNHNY, CDR2 SVGAGI, per germline (reference sequence). The CDR3 totals 12 residues. The CDR3 nucleotides read TGTGCCAGCAACGACGGGGGTGAAAAACTGTTTTTT. Protein sequence: CASNDGGEKLFF.

The V and J genes are TRBV4-1 and TRBJ2-5; D unclear. The assigned J gene may be wrong: the sequence end matches TRBJ2-7 better. CDR1 MGHRA and CDR2 YSYEKL come from the germline V gene. This CDR3 is built from 13 residues. The CDR3 DNA reads TGCGCCAGCAGCCAAGCGGCAGGCTACGAGCAGTACTTC. This encodes CASSQAAGYEQYF.

A word on this clone: This sample includes further DNA sequences coding for the same CDR3. J is TRBJ1-3 and V is TRBV4-3; 7 bases line up with TRBD1. Per the germline V gene, CDR1 is LGHNA and CDR2 is YSLEER. Trimming cost V 3 bases and J 3 bases; bases outside gene matches: 8. This CDR3 has 16 residues. The CDR3 DNA is TGCGCCAGCAGCCACCAGGCCGGGACAGATGGAAACACCATATATTTT. This sequence encodes CASSHQAGTDGNTIYF.

V is TRBV28 and J is TRBJ2-3; 12 bases are a match to TRBD2. Germline V gene sequence: CDR1 MDHEN, CDR2 SYDVKM. The CDR3 is 16 amino acids. V lost 5 bases, J lost 7 bases, and 10 bases stayed unmatched. The CDR3 DNA reads as TGTGCCAGCAGTACCCGACTAGCGGGGGATGCAAATACGCAGTATTTT. This encodes CASSTRLAGDANTQYF.

The V gene is TRBV27, the J gene TRBJ2-3; 7 bases fit TRBD1. The CDR3 is 16 residues long. Trimming cost V 6 bases and J 0 bases; bases outside gene matches: 9. The germline V gene encodes CDR1 MNHEY and CDR2 SMNVEV (reference sequence). In DNA, the CDR3 is TGTGCCAGCAGATACGCCGGGACAGCAAGCACAGATACGCAGTATTTT. This gives the protein CASRYAGTASTDTQYF.

The chain carries TRBV29-1 and TRBJ2-5; 9 nucleotides line up with TRBD1. Germline V lookup: CDR1 SQVTM, CDR2 ANQGSEA. V dropped 5 bases and J dropped 2; count of bases not matched to a gene: 12. The CDR3 sequence is 16 residues long. For the CDR3, the DNA is TGCAGCGTTCATCTTTACACCGGGACAGGGCAAGAGACCCAGTACTTC. It is translated as CSVHLYTGTGQETQYF.

V is TRBV30 and J is TRBJ2-2; D may be TRBD2 (5 bases). The length of the CDR3 is 13 residues. Germline V gene data show CDR1 as GTSNPN and CDR2 as SVGIG (reference sequence). The V end was cut by 2 bases, the J end by 4 bases, with 8 bases between. The CDR3 nucleotides are TGTGCCTGGAGTCGAGGAGGCACCGGGGAGCTGTTTTTT. This codes for CAWSRGGTGELFF.